This TCR beta chain stems from a study of control samples from healthy donors and cancer patients. TCRdb keeps only in-frame clones here, not all; method: immunoSEQ multiplex PCR. The sample lists about 68,000 clones; around 80% were seen once. The germline V gene encodes CDR1 SGHKS and CDR2 YYEKEE (reference sequence). The CDR3 loop spans 15 amino acids. V lost 4 bases, J lost 5 bases, and 6 bases stayed unmatched. The specimen was blood. The TCR sequence derives from a man aged 60 to 69 in good health. The chain combines TRBV5-5 with TRBJ2-2, with 9 bases identical to TRBD1. The CDR3 DNA is TGTGCCAGCAGCAGGACAGGGGATGGAACCGGGGAGCTGTTTTTT. Amino acids: CASSRTGDGTGELFF.